Sequencing of this TCR beta chain was carried out in a study of vaccination and CD4 T cells after COVID-19 (dated by TCRdb to between 2021 and 2022). A note on the overall study: Convalescent patients had a positive SARS-CoV-2 result on nasal swab PCR, and of these patients, some ten had mild disease and one had severe disease. Each participant got two doses of either the Pfizer-BioNTech BNT162b2 vaccine (n=8) or the Moderna mRNA-1273 vaccine (n=2). Post-COVID blood samples from convalescent patients were collected a median of 101 days after diagnosis, with a range of about 35 to 161 days. In 10 COVID-19 convalescent patients and a few infection-naive healthy vaccine recipients, the spike-specific CD4+ TCR repertoire before mRNA vaccination was compared with the repertoire after mRNA vaccination. In control cultures, a CEFX viral epitope pool was used as positive control, an HIV-1 Nef peptide pool was used as negative control, or no peptide was added. The time from the second vaccine dose to post-vaccine blood sampling had a median of around 72 days and ranged from roughly 13 to 241 days. Culture stimuli were overlapping spike peptide pools from SARS-CoV-2 and from the common cold coronaviruses HCoV-NL63, HCoV-OC43 and HCoV-229E. In the convalescent cohort there were six males and four females, among whom were two Hispanic individuals, seven Caucasians, two Asians and one multiracial person. Results the study describes overall, beyond this receptor: Among the post-vaccine SARS-CoV-2-reactive clones in convalescent patients, a median about 87% showed up only after vaccination, which suggests vaccine-specific priming. The number of convalescent patients in the study was relatively small, and the study did not examine early timepoints following natural infection. An increase in the median number of SARS-CoV-2-reactive clonotypes from 21 after infection to some 38 after vaccination was observed, but the change was not found to be significant. Of the vaccine-specific clones found in convalescent patients, nearly all (304 of 307) were mono-reactive for SARS-CoV-2 spike instead of being cross-reactive with common cold coronaviruses.

The treatment or condition tag for this specimen amounts to: roughly 10-day PBMC culture with coronavirus spike peptide pools or control peptides (ViraFEST assay). The ViraFEST assay, used in the study, expanded antigen-specific T cells with peptide pools and then identified the expanded clonotypes through TCR sequencing. Positive SARS-CoV-2 PCR tests in the convalescent patients dated from March to December 2020, before Alpha, Beta and Delta variants emerged in the United States. About 2 million PBMCs per well were cultured in IMDM with roughly 5% human AB serum and approximately 10 IU/ml IL-2, plus 10 ug/ml peptide pools. Half of the culture medium was replaced with fresh IL-2-containing medium on days 3 and 7. CD4+ T cells were isolated after 10 days of culture through negative selection using the EasySep CD4+ T cell isolation kit. Ficoll-Paque Plus gradient centrifugation was used to isolate PBMCs from whole blood, and the isolated PBMCs were then either used fresh or cryopreserved at -140C. Each culture condition was generally run in triplicate wells.

This clonotype came up a few times. Its antigen target is currently unknown. No clone much larger than this one lies a single base away; base qualities are absent. The library relied on PCR. TCR sequencing of DNA from cultured CD4+ T cells used the Oncomine TCR Beta short-read assay at the Johns Hopkins FTIC core. The QIAamp micro DNA kit was used to extract genomic DNA from the cultured CD4+ T cells. Oncomine TCR Beta libraries made from cultured CD4+ T cells were pooled using unique dual indexes and sequenced on an Illumina iSeq 100. As for the authors' bioinformatics: Non-productive sequences were filtered out, and CDR3s that did not start with C, did not end with F or W, or were shorter than 7 amino acids were discarded. The MANAFEST web application identified antigen-specific clonotypes by comparing peptide-stimulated wells against reference wells and other culture wells. For a clone to be called positive, the clone needed an FDR below 0.05, an odds ratio above 5, and a productive frequency above 0.1% in at least two of three replicate wells. Cross-reactive clonotypes were defined as significantly expanded in both SARS-CoV-2 spike wells and at least one common cold coronavirus spike condition. CDR3 homology was assessed with Levenshtein distances (stringdist) and unrooted phylogenetic trees (ape) in R version 3.6.1. TCRdb itself trimmed the public reads at Q25 with fastp, ran MiXCR and retained productive beta chains. Entries are consolidated by CDR3 protein sequence, retaining the most common genes and DNA. Here the V and J calls rest on TCRdb's processing, not on the authors' analysis. For this sample the table gives 8,000 to 10,000 distinct CDR3 sequences, of which under 60% were detected only once. About 20% of the sample belongs to the ten largest clones.

The CDR3 runs 14 amino acids, cysteine and phenylalanine included. CDR3 DNA is the only sequence kept; it has 42 bases, read in frame from the first base. As encoded in the germline V gene, CDR1 is MNHNS while CDR2 is SASEGT. The junction shows trimming of 6 bases on V and 8 bases on J, plus 17 bases between the germline ends. The chain was built from TRBV6-1 and TRBJ1-5; matching of 6 bases hints at TRBD1 as the D gene. This TCR came from a human donor who had recovered from COVID-19. The sequencing input was CD4+ T cells from blood, cultured in vitro. The DNA reads TGTGCCAGCAGAACAGGGTTCACTTTAGAGCCCCAGCATTTT. Its protein reads: CASRTGFTLEPQHF.